A single sample gave rise to the 10 T cell receptor beta chains below, sequenced in a study of shared clonotypes between healthy human individuals. Data came from immunoSEQ multiplex PCR; TCRdb stores just in-frame clones and leaves some out. The repertoire has 850,000 to 1,200,000 clones, under 80% of them found once; the top ten carry 1.5%. Input material: memory CD4+ T cells sorted from blood. Regarding subset: CD45RA-negative fraction. All receptors derive from a man between 18 and 29 years old in good health.

There are a few counts of this clone. CDR3 bases: TGCGCCAGCAGCCAAGTAGACACGGGCTCCTACGAGCAGTACTTC. Amino acid sequence: CASSQVDTGSYEQYF. J is TRBJ2-7 and V is TRBV4-1, with D unresolved. The CDR3 runs 15 residues. Germline lookup yields CDR1 MGHRA and CDR2 YSYEKL. Trimming removed 1 base from V and 0 bases from J, with 10 bases in between.

Here the CDR3 reads CASRPYSNQPQHF. The CDR3 DNA is TGTGCCAGCAGACCTTATAGCAATCAGCCCCAGCATTTT. This chain joins TRBV6-6 and TRBJ1-5; D unresolved. Germline assignment: CDR1 MNHNY and CDR2 SVGAGI (reference sequence). This CDR3 is built from 13 residues. V lost 6 bases, J lost 0 bases, and 6 bases lay in between.

This clone was seen just once. This sample includes further DNA sequences coding for the same CDR3. The chain is built from TRBV5-4 and TRBJ2-2; a weak D match, TRBD2 (7 bases). V was shortened by 4 bases and J by 3 bases, with 13 bases between the two germline ends. Per germline, CDR1 SGHNT and CDR2 YYREEE (reference sequence). There are 15 residues in the CDR3. Here the CDR3 DNA reads TGTGCCAGCAGCCTCGGGGGGCCCGACACCGGGGAGCTGTTTTTT. Amino acid sequence: CASSLGGPDTGELFF.

This sequence joins TRBV5-1 and TRBJ2-3; D could derive from TRBD1 or TRBD2 (6 bases each). V was pared by 4 bases and J by 1 base, with 10 bases between. CDR3 length equals 14 residues. The germline V gene has CDR1 SGHRS and CDR2 YFSETQ. The CDR3: CASSPRGGTDTQYF. The CDR3 bases are TGCGCCAGCAGCCCAAGGGGGGGCACAGATACGCAGTATTTT.

This chain connects TRBV6-5 to TRBJ2-7; D assignment may be TRBD1 or TRBD2 (5 bases each). The CDR3 totals 15 residues. Germline CDR1 and CDR2: MNHEY and SVGAGI. V gave up 1 base and J gave up 2 bases, with 12 bases separating them. In DNA form, the CDR3 reads TGTGCCAGCAGTTACTACCGGGACGGACCCTACGAGCAGTACTTC. Its translation: CASSYYRDGPYEQYF.

J is TRBJ2-5 and V is TRBV6-6; the D gene is possibly TRBD1 (6 bases). The V and J ends lost 6 bases and 7 bases respectively, with 21 bases between them. The CDR3 loop spans 15 amino acids. The germline gives CDR1 MNHNY, CDR2 SVGAGI (reference sequence). In DNA form, the CDR3 reads TGTGCCAGCAGCCGAACAGGGTTGGGTAGAAGGACCCAGTACTTC. This gives the protein CASSRTGLGRRTQYF.

Notes on this clone: Since a much larger clone is just one base distant, this may be a read error. The sample carries other DNA sequences with the same CDR3. The chain is built from TRBV19 and TRBJ1-2, with TRBD1 matching 10 bases. Germline V gene lookup returns CDR1 LNHDA and CDR2 SQIVND (reference sequence). This CDR3 is built from 14 residues. The CDR3 sequence is CASSPGQGNYGYTF. CDR3 DNA sequence: TGTGCCAGTAGTCCGGGACAGGGGAACTATGGCTATACCTTC.

The rearrangement links TRBV6-1 to TRBJ1-5; D is ambiguous. Germline values: CDR1 MNHNS, CDR2 SASEGT. This CDR3 region has 13 residues. Trimming left V 5 bases short and J 4 bases short, with 9 bases between. The DNA of the CDR3 is TGTGCCAGCAGTATCCCCCAGAATCAGCCCCAGCATTTT. The encoded protein is CASSIPQNQPQHF.

The J gene is TRBJ1-1, the V gene TRBV30, with D maybe TRBD1 (6 bases). V was clipped by 7 bases and J by 6 bases, with 15 bases between them. The CDR3 runs to 12 residues. Germline V gene sequence: CDR1 GTSNPN, CDR2 SVGIG (reference sequence). Here the CDR3 reads CASGGLASEAFF. In DNA, the CDR3 is TGTGCCTCTGGGGGGCTAGCATCTGAAGCTTTCTTT.

Note on this clone: The sample holds other DNA sequences that translate to the same CDR3. The V and J genes are TRBV29-1 and TRBJ1-6; 11 bases align to TRBD1. CDR3 length: 13 residues. J gave up 7 bases and V 6 bases, and 2 bases lay outside the gene matches. CDR1 SQVTM and CDR2 ANQGSEA come from the germline V gene. The CDR3 coding sequence is TGCAGCGTGGGACAGGGGGGAAATTCACCCCTCCACTTT. Amino acids: CSVGQGGNSPLHF.